This TCR beta chain was obtained from a study of blood T cell repertoires in COVID-19. The wider study: From the United States, Italy and Spain came samples of acute and convalescent COVID-19. The cDNA or gDNA used as material had been derived from T cells, B-cell-depleted T cells, or PBMCs.

Per the authors' pipeline: How many nucleated cells were present was estimated from reference gene primer amplification. Using immunoSEQ multiplex PCR, the repertoire was profiled, and TCRdb retains in-frame clones only, with some absent. For V, J and clone size, that table is used; D and trimming come from the DNA. The data contain under 35,000 clones, 75% to 90% of them singletons. CDR3 size: 18 residues. Per germline, CDR1 KGHSH and CDR2 LQKENI. V shed 4 bases, J shed 0 bases, and the junction held 9 bases outside the gene matches. This clonotype originated in a man in his 60s with active COVID-19. This chain uses TRBV18 with TRBJ2-6; TRBD1 matches 7 bases. The sample was peripheral blood. This CDR3 reads CASSLTGTAISGANVLTF. CDR3 coding DNA: TGTGCCAGCTCACTTACCGGGACAGCGATCTCTGGGGCCAACGTCCTGACTTTC.